This T cell receptor (beta chain) was retrieved from a study of human T cells and chemical hapten exposure. Across the whole study: The study lasted roughly five months, and patients were dosed weekly with diphenylcyclopropenone on the scalp throughout.

CDR1 is SGHTA and CDR2 is FQGNSA in the germline V gene. Trimming took 5 bases from V and 3 from J, leaving 13 bases between them. The CDR3 covers 14 residues. TCRdb re-derived calls from the RACE reads in MiXCR, one entry per CDR3 protein. This sample carries roughly 80,000 distinct CDR3 sequences, around a tenth of them seen once, and the ten largest clones take about 4.2%. Time point: patch test 1, 2 weeks after DPC sensitization. Stated treatment: therapeutic diphenylcyclopropenone sensitization with weekly scalp DPC. This clonotype was detected a few times. The chain carries TRBV7-2 and TRBJ2-5, with a possible D match to TRBD2 (5 bases). The specimen was whole blood, collected in connection with sensitization to the hapten diphenylcyclopropenone (DPC). This sequence originates from a woman aged 45 to 65 with alopecia areata. Some clones in this sample may be carry-over from other donors' samples. The CDR3 nucleotides read TGTGCCAGCAGCCAATCGGGGAGAAAAGAGACCCAGTACTTC. Its protein product is CASSQSGRKETQYF. The variable domain in full, with the rest retrieved from reference TRBV7-2 and TRBJ2-5, is GAGVSQSPSNKVTEKGKDVELRCDPISGHTALYWYRQSLGQGLEFLIYFQGNSAPDKSGLPSDRFSAERTGGSVSTLTIQRTQQEDSAVYLCASSQSGRKETQYFGPGTRLLVL.